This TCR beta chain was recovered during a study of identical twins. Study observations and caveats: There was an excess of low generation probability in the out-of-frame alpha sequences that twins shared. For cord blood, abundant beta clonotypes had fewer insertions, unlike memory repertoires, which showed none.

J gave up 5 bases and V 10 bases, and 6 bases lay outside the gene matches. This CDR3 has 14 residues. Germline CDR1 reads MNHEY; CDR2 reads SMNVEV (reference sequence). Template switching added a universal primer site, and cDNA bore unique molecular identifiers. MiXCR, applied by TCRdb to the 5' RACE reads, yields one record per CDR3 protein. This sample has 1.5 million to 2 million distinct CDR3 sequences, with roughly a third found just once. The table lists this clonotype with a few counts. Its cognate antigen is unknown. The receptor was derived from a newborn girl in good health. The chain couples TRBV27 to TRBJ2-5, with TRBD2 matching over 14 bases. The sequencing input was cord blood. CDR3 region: CATRTSGGLETQYF. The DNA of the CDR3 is TGTGCCACGCGGACTAGCGGGGGGTTGGAGACCCAGTACTTC.